The sequence of this TCR beta chain was determined in a study of CD8 T cells in Susac syndrome. Trimming took 4 bases from V and 9 from J; bases not matched to a gene: 6. This CDR3 spans 13 amino acids. The germline V gene has CDR1 DFQATT and CDR2 SNEGSKA (reference sequence). Random hexamers were used to reverse transcribe an amount of about 0.45 to 1 ug RNA. TCRdb re-analysed the immunoSEQ multiplex PCR reads in MiXCR, keeping a single row per CDR3 protein. This sample carries 200,000 to 250,000 distinct CDR3 sequences, over 90% of them seen once, and the ten largest clones take under 0.2%. The clonotype comes from a human donor with Susac syndrome. The specimen sequenced was CD4+ T cells from PBMCs. V usage is TRBV20-1 and J usage is TRBJ1-5; 10 nucleotides match TRBD1. This chain's CDR3 is CSAIWDRGRPQHF. Written as DNA, the CDR3 is TGCAGTGCTATCTGGGACAGGGGACGGCCCCAGCATTTT.